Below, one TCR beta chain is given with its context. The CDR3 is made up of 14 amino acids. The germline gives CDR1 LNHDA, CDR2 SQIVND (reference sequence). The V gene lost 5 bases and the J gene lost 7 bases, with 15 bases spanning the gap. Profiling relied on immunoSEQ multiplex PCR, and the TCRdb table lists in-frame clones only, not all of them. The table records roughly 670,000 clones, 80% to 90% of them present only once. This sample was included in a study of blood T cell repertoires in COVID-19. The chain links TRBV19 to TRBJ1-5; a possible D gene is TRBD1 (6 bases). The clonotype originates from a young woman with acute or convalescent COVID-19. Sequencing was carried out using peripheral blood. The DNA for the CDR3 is TGTGCCAGTAGTCCAGGGGAGATCGGGCAGCCCCAGCATTTT. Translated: CASSPGEIGQPQHF. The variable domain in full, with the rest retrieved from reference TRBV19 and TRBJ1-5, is DGGITQSPKYLFRKEGQNVTLSCEQNLNHDAMYWYRQDPGQGLRLIYYSQIVNDFQKGDIAEGYSVSREKKESFPLTVTSAQKNPTAFYLCASSPGEIGQPQHFGDGTRLSIL.